The next 30 T cell receptor beta chains were all read from a single sample in a study of cytomegalovirus exposure and HLA in healthy donors. The PCR used 60 Vbeta and 13 Jbeta primers. The method was immunoSEQ multiplex PCR; TCRdb's version includes in-frame clones alone and lacks a portion of them. This sample has about 120,000 clones, with roughly 65% found just once. Sequenced: PBMCs. The source is a man aged 40-49 years in good health and CMV-seropositive.

The chain combines TRBV6-6 with TRBJ2-3, with a tentative D call TRBD2 (5 bases). This CDR3 comprises 14 residues. Trimming took 4 bases from V and 4 from J, leaving 12 bases between them. Germline CDR1 MNHNY, CDR2 SVGAGI (reference sequence). The CDR3 protein is CASSFYAGPDTQYF. For the CDR3, the DNA is TGTGCCAGCAGTTTCTACGCGGGCCCAGATACGCAGTATTTT.

This clone was counted a single time. The chain joins TRBV6-1 to TRBJ1-2; 7 positions agree with TRBD1. The CDR3 totals 14 residues. CDR1 and CDR2 from the germline V gene are MNHNS and SASEGT. After removal of 3 bases from V and 7 bases from J, the junction contained 8 bases not matched to a gene. The CDR3 DNA reads as TGTGCCAGCAGTGACCTGGGACAGCAGCGTGGCTACACCTTC. It specifies CASSDLGQQRGYTF.

DNA of the CDR3: TGTGCCAGCTCACCGAACAGGGGCGAGGAGCAGTACTTC. Protein product: CASSPNRGEEQYF. This chain uses TRBV18 with TRBJ2-7, with 7 bases identical to TRBD1. Germline-derived CDR1 and CDR2 are KGHSH and LQKENI. V shed 3 bases and J 7 bases; nucleotides not matched to a gene: 6. The CDR3 runs to 13 residues.

This chain connects TRBV19 to TRBJ2-1; D may be TRBD2 (6 bases). The germline V gene has CDR1 LNHDA and CDR2 SQIVND (reference sequence). V lost 0 bases and J 4 bases, leaving 10 bases between the germline ends. This CDR3 comprises 15 residues. Here the CDR3 DNA reads TGTGCCAGTAGTATAGAGGGGGAGGCGTACAATGAGCAGTTCTTC. Protein product: CASSIEGEAYNEQFF.

Worth noting for this clone: The sample holds other DNA sequences that translate to the same CDR3. V usage is TRBV9 and J usage is TRBJ1-5; weak D call: TRBD1 (5 bases). The CDR3 totals 14 residues. CDR1 is SGDLS and CDR2 is YYNGEE in the germline V gene. V shed 0 bases and J shed 1 base, with 5 bases lying between them. The CDR3 bases are TGTGCCAGCAGCGTAGGACAGAGCAATCAGCCCCAGCATTTT. It translates to CASSVGQSNQPQHF.

V and J are TRBV4-1 and TRBJ1-1; perhaps TRBD1 as D (6 bases). CDR3 length: 17 amino acids. In germline, CDR1 is MGHRA, CDR2 YSYEKL. The V end was cut by 1 base, the J end by 2 bases, with 17 bases between. Written as DNA, the CDR3 is TGCGCCAGCAGCCAAGGCCAGTTGGGCAGGGGCAACACTGAAGCTTTCTTT. It specifies CASSQGQLGRGNTEAFF.

The chain joins TRBV9 to TRBJ1-5; 10 bases are shared with TRBD1. V shed 3 bases and J 6 bases; nucleotides not matched to a gene: 15. The germline CDR1 and CDR2 sequences are SGDLS and YYNGEE. This CDR3 has 18 amino acids. CDR3: CASSASLGTGELSQPQHF. The DNA of the CDR3 is TGTGCCAGCAGCGCCTCCCTTGGGACAGGGGAATTAAGTCAGCCCCAGCATTTT.

This clone appeared a single time. This chain uses TRBV7-8 with TRBJ2-2; the match to TRBD2 covers 8 bases. CDR1 and CDR2 from the germline V gene are SGHVS and FQNEAQ. Trimming cost V 7 bases and J 4 bases; bases outside gene matches: 5. This CDR3 contains 14 residues. As DNA, the CDR3 is TGTGCCAGCATCCTTAGCGGGGCCACCGGGGAGCTGTTTTTT. Its translation: CASILSGATGELFF.

Of note for this clone: This sample includes further DNA sequences coding for the same CDR3. CDR3 bases: TGTGCCAGCAGCCAAAAACCAACATTGAACACTGAAGCTTTCTTT. It is translated as CASSQKPTLNTEAFF. This sequence joins TRBV7-9 and TRBJ1-1, with D uncertain. V lost 5 bases and J 0 bases, leaving 13 bases between the germline ends. This CDR3 is built from 15 residues. Germline V gene sequence: CDR1 SEHNR, CDR2 FQNEAQ (reference sequence).

The sample holds a few counts of this clone. The chain uses TRBV27 and TRBJ2-7; TRBD2 matches at 9 bases. Germline CDR1 and CDR2: MNHEY and SMNVEV (reference sequence). Trimming took 6 bases from V and 6 from J; bases not matched to a gene: 15. The CDR3 spans 16 residues. CDR3 in amino acids: CASSKSPWREGPEQYF. In DNA, the CDR3 is TGTGCCAGCAGCAAGTCCCCGTGGCGGGAGGGCCCCGAGCAGTACTTC.

The chain uses TRBV23-1 and TRBJ1-1; 8 nucleotides agree with TRBD1. TRBV23-1 falls under the ORF class, with uncertain function. This CDR3 has 14 amino acids. Trimming took 4 bases from V and 1 from J; bases not matched to a gene: 2. The CDR3 here is CASSRTGRNTEAFF. In DNA, the CDR3 is TGCGCCAGCAGTCGGACAGGGAGGAACACTGAAGCTTTCTTT.

The J gene is TRBJ1-4, the V gene TRBV2, with a possible D match to TRBD1 (5 bases). Trimming took 2 bases from V and 8 from J, leaving 15 bases between them. The germline gives CDR1 SNHLY, CDR2 FYNNEI. CDR3 length: 15 residues. The chain's CDR3 is CASSETWAGQEKLFF. In DNA, the CDR3 is TGTGCCAGCAGTGAAACCTGGGCGGGGCAGGAAAAACTGTTTTTT.

The CDR3, as DNA: TGTGCCAGCAGCTTAAATACCGGGACAGGGGGGGGCGAGCAGTACTTC. Its protein product is CASSLNTGTGGGEQYF. The chain recombines TRBV7-3 with TRBJ2-7, with 11 bases matching TRBD1. Per germline, CDR1 SGHTA and CDR2 FQGTGA. With 1 base clipped from V and 6 bases from J, the junction kept 8 bases outside the gene matches. There are 16 residues in the CDR3. Full variable domain (missing parts from reference TRBV7-3 and TRBJ2-7): GAGVSQTPSNKVTEKGKYVELRCDPISGHTALYWYRQSLGQGPEFLIYFQGTGAADDSGLPNDRFFAVRPEGSVSTLKIQRTERGDSAVYLCASSLNTGTGGGEQYFGPGTRLTVT.

V and J are TRBV27 and TRBJ2-1; 10 positions agree with TRBD1. This CDR3 has 16 residues. The germline V gene has CDR1 MNHEY and CDR2 SMNVEV (reference sequence). V was pared by 6 bases and J by 2 bases, with 7 bases of the junction left unmatched. This CDR3 reads CASRQEGQGPYNEQFF. CDR3 bases: TGTGCCAGCAGGCAAGAGGGACAGGGGCCCTACAATGAGCAGTTCTTC.

The gene calls are TRBV11-2 and TRBJ2-7; 8 bases line up with TRBD1. Germline lookup yields CDR1 SGHAT and CDR2 FQNNGV. The V gene end was trimmed by 3 bases and the J gene end by 6 bases; junction bases not matched to a gene: 7. The CDR3 is 14 residues long. CDR3 in DNA: TGTGCCAGCAGCTTTACCGACAGGGGCGGCGAGCAGTACTTC. As protein: CASSFTDRGGEQYF.

The genes are TRBV10-3 and TRBJ2-2; maybe TRBD1 (6 bases). Trimming left V 6 bases short and J 3 bases short, with 11 bases between. Germline CDR1 is ENHRY and CDR2 is SYGVKD. The CDR3 sequence is 14 residues long. In DNA form, the CDR3 reads TGTGCCATCAGCGACAGGTTAGACACCGGGGAGCTGTTTTTT. It translates to CAISDRLDTGELFF.

J is TRBJ1-1 and V is TRBV6-5, with D possibly matching TRBD1 (5 bases). Germline values: CDR1 MNHEY, CDR2 SVGAGI. The CDR3 totals 13 residues. The ends were cut back, 4 bases at V and 0 bases at J, with 6 bases in the middle. CDR3 sequence reads: CASSSTVNTEAFF. CDR3 nucleotide sequence: TGTGCCAGCAGTTCGACAGTGAACACTGAAGCTTTCTTT.

V is TRBV10-1 and J is TRBJ2-1; the D gene is possibly TRBD2 (5 bases). V lost 7 bases, J lost 9 bases, and 13 bases lay in between. CDR1 and CDR2 (germline): WNHNN, SYGVQD (reference sequence). This CDR3 region has 12 residues. CDR3 nucleotides: TGCGCCAGCACCAACGGGGTAGGTGAGCAGTTCTTC. Protein sequence: CASTNGVGEQFF.

The gene calls are TRBV5-1 and TRBJ2-3; TRBD2 agrees at 14 bases. Trimming removed 0 bases from V and 5 bases from J; junction bases left unmatched: 8. Germline lookup yields CDR1 SGHRS and CDR2 YFSETQ. There are 18 residues in the CDR3. The CDR3 DNA is TGCGCCAGCAGCTTGGGGCTGACTAGCGGGGGGGCCGAAGATACGCAGTATTTT. Its translation: CASSLGLTSGGAEDTQYF. Full variable domain (outside the CDR3, taken from reference TRBV5-1 and TRBJ2-3): KAGVTQTPRYLIKTRGQQVTLSCSPISGHRSVSWYQQTPGQGLQFLFEYFSETQRNKGNFPGRFSGRQFSNSRSEMNVSTLELGDSALYLCASSLGLTSGGAEDTQYFGPGTRLTVL.

The genes are TRBV18 and TRBJ1-4; D call uncertain. Germline CDR1 and CDR2: KGHSH and LQKENI. V was clipped by 5 bases and J by 8 bases, with 9 bases between them. The CDR3 has 12 amino acids. The CDR3 loop reads CASSLRVEKLFF. The CDR3, as DNA: TGTGCCAGCTCATTACGGGTAGAAAAACTGTTTTTT.

V gene TRBV7-2 combines with J gene TRBJ2-7; D may be TRBD2 (6 bases). Germline assignment: CDR1 SGHTA and CDR2 FQGNSA. Trimming took 2 bases from V and 5 from J, leaving 10 bases between them. CDR3 size: 13 residues. CDR3: CASSLSGDHEQYF. The CDR3 nucleotides are TGTGCCAGCAGCTTATCGGGGGACCACGAGCAGTACTTC.

CDR3 DNA sequence: TGCAGCGTTGAAGATAAAGGGGTCTACAATGAGCAGTTCTTC. This gives the protein CSVEDKGVYNEQFF. The genes are TRBV29-1 and TRBJ2-1, with D perhaps matching TRBD1 (5 bases). V shed 0 bases and J shed 3 bases, with 9 bases lying between them. Per germline, CDR1 SQVTM and CDR2 ANQGSEA. The length of the CDR3 is 14 residues.

This chain connects TRBV4-3 to TRBJ2-7; 8 nucleotides agree with TRBD1. The CDR3 contains 16 residues. Germline V gives CDR1 LGHNA, CDR2 YSLEER. J gave up 3 bases and V 0 bases, and 7 bases lay outside the gene matches. CDR3 sequence reads: CASSQDTGGNGYEQYF. Here the CDR3 DNA reads TGCGCCAGCAGCCAAGATACAGGGGGTAACGGCTACGAGCAGTACTTC.

The chain couples TRBV7-2 to TRBJ1-1, with D uncertain. Germline lookup yields CDR1 SGHTA and CDR2 FQGNSA. The CDR3 is 14 residues long. Trimming took 1 base from V and 2 from J, leaving 8 bases between them. The CDR3: CASSLVPGNTEAFF. CDR3 nucleotides: TGTGCCAGCAGCTTAGTTCCCGGTAACACTGAAGCTTTCTTT.

This clone showed up just a few times. The V call is TRBV10-3, the J call TRBJ2-3, with 9 positions matching TRBD1. V trimming: 0 bases; J trimming: 8 bases; junction bases outside the gene matches: 12. This CDR3 has 17 residues. The germline V gene encodes CDR1 ENHRY and CDR2 SYGVKD. In nucleotides, the CDR3 is TGTGCCATCAGTGAGTCGACAGGACAGGGGTTATCGGGTACGCAGTATTTT. This codes for CAISESTGQGLSGTQYF.

J is TRBJ2-7 and V is TRBV5-1; 9 bases agree with TRBD1. Per germline, CDR1 SGHRS and CDR2 YFSETQ. The CDR3 spans 14 residues. With V trimmed by 4 bases and J by 3 bases, 5 bases remained unmatched. The CDR3 spells CASSADRGGYEQYF. The DNA of the CDR3 is TGCGCCAGCAGCGCGGACAGGGGCGGCTACGAGCAGTACTTC.

This clone was detected only a few times. This chain links TRBV10-3 with TRBJ2-2; 9 bases fit TRBD1. The junction had 6 bases not matched to a gene; V was cut back by 11 bases and J by 5 bases. CDR3 size: 13 residues. CDR1 is ENHRY, CDR2 SYGVKD, per germline. This CDR3 reads CAVTGGQTGELFF. The CDR3 DNA is TGTGCCGTAACAGGGGGCCAGACCGGGGAGCTGTTTTTT.

The chain uses TRBV4-1 and TRBJ2-3, with D possibly being TRBD2 (5 bases). The CDR3 runs 14 residues. V was pared by 0 bases and J by 5 bases, with 9 bases between. Germline lookup yields CDR1 MGHRA and CDR2 YSYEKL. In DNA, the CDR3 is TGCGCCAGCAGCCAAGAAAGAGGAGGAGATACGCAGTATTTT. It yields the protein CASSQERGGDTQYF.

V and J are TRBV7-8 and TRBJ1-4; D remains ambiguous. The V end lost 5 bases, the J end lost 0 bases, and 10 bases lay between the germline ends. Germline V gives CDR1 SGHVS, CDR2 FQNEAQ. The CDR3 has 15 residues. CDR3 amino acids: CASSPREATNEKLFF. The CDR3 DNA reads as TGTGCCAGCAGCCCCCGGGAGGCAACTAATGAAAAACTGTTTTTT.

The sample holds one count of this clone. The chain has TRBV2 and TRBJ2-1; the D gene is possibly TRBD1 (5 bases). This CDR3 region has 14 residues. The V gene's germline CDR1 is SNHLY and CDR2 FYNNEI. Deletions cut 6 bases from V and 4 bases from J, with 13 bases between. In DNA, the CDR3 is TGTGCCAGCAGGAAACAGGAACCTTACAATGAGCAGTTCTTC. It yields the protein CASRKQEPYNEQFF.